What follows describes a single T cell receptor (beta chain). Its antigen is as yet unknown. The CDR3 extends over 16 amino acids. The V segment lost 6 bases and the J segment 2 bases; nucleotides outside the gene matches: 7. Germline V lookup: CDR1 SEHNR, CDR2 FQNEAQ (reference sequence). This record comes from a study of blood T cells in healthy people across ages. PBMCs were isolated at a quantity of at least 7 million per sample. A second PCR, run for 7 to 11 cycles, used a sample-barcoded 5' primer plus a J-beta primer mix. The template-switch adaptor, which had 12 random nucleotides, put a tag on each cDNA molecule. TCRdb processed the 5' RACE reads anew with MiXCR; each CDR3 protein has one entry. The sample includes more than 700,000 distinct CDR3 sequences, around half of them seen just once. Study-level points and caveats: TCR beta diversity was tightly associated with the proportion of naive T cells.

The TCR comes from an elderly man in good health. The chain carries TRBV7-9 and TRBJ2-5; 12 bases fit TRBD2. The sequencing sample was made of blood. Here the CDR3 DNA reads TGTGCCAGCAGTTCTGGACTAGCGGGGAATCAAGAGACCCAGTACTTC. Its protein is CASSSGLAGNQETQYF.